The 15 T cell receptor beta chains reported below all come from one sample, sequenced in a study of T-cell memory formation after mild COVID-19. Each CDR3 protein is one row after TCRdb ran MiXCR on the 5' RACE reads. The profile shows about 140,000 distinct CDR3 sequences, over 15% of them singletons. Sequencing was done on a sample of PBMCs or a T cell subset sorted from them (not recorded which). The receptors here all came from an adult woman who had mild COVID-19 (a few samples of this study predate the infection). Cell type and time point are not known.

This clonotype was seen more than once but under ten times. This chain joins TRBV3-1 and TRBJ2-5; 9 bases match TRBD1. The CDR3 is 14 residues long. V lost 7 bases, J lost 4 bases, and 7 bases stayed unmatched. Germline lookup yields CDR1 LGHDT and CDR2 YNNKEL (reference sequence). The CDR3: CASTLQGAGETQYF. The CDR3 DNA sequence: TGTGCCAGCACGTTACAGGGGGCCGGAGAGACCCAGTACTTC.

The J gene is TRBJ2-4, the V gene TRBV7-2; tentatively, D is TRBD1 or TRBD2 (6 bases each). The CDR3 loop spans 11 amino acids. V lost 5 bases and J lost 13, with 12 bases in between. The germline CDR1 and CDR2 sequences are SGHTA and FQGNSA. In DNA form, the CDR3 reads TGTGCCAGCAGCACAGGGACTCCGCAGTACTTC. It translates to CASSTGTPQYF. The whole variable domain, remainder taken from reference TRBV7-2 and TRBJ2-4, is GAGVSQSPSNKVTEKGKDVELRCDPISGHTALYWYRQSLGQGLEFLIYFQGNSAPDKSGLPSDRFSAERTGGSVSTLTIQRTQQEDSAVYLCASSTGTPQYFGAGTRLSVL.

This clonotype showed up just a few times. V usage is TRBV7-6 and J usage is TRBJ2-1; the match to TRBD2 covers 10 bases. This CDR3 region has 17 residues. V lost 4 bases to trimming and J lost 8 bases; unmatched junction nucleotides: 14. Germline V gene sequence: CDR1 SGHVS, CDR2 FNYEAQ. This CDR3 reads CASSSLAGARGDDEQFF. The CDR3 DNA reads TGTGCCAGCAGCTCGCTAGCGGGAGCTCGAGGAGACGATGAGCAGTTCTTC. Based on the CDR3 plus reference TRBV7-6 and TRBJ2-1, the full variable domain is GAGVSQSPRYKVTKRGQDVALRCDPISGHVSLYWYRQALGQGPEFLTYFNYEAQQDKSGLPNDRFSAERPEGSISTLTIQRTEQRDSAMYRCASSSLAGARGDDEQFFGPGTRLTVL.

CDR3 residues: CASSEYNRPSTDTQYF. The CDR3 nucleotides are TGTGCCAGCAGTGAATATAACAGGCCTAGCACAGATACGCAGTATTTT. The V and J genes are TRBV6-1 and TRBJ2-3; D might be TRBD1 (5 bases). V was pared by 2 bases and J by 0 bases, with 12 bases between. Germline values: CDR1 MNHNS, CDR2 SASEGT. The CDR3 runs 16 residues.

This clonotype was detected a few times. This chain connects TRBV14 to TRBJ1-1, with D unclear. Germline V lookup: CDR1 SGHDN, CDR2 FVKESK. V was pared by 4 bases and J by 3 bases, with 9 bases between. The length of the CDR3 is 13 residues. CDR3 protein: CASSPFGDTEAFF. CDR3 nucleotides: TGTGCCAGCAGCCCCTTTGGGGACACTGAAGCTTTCTTT.

This clonotype was counted ten times or more. The chain combines TRBV7-8 with TRBJ2-5; D is possibly TRBD2 (5 bases). This CDR3 contains 13 residues. V lost 5 bases and J lost 4, with 11 bases in between. The germline V gene encodes CDR1 SGHVS and CDR2 FQNEAQ. The CDR3 DNA sequence: TGTGCCAGCAGCCGTAGGGCGGGAGAGACCCAGTACTTC. Translated, it gives CASSRRAGETQYF.

This clonotype appeared a single time. V and J are TRBV12-3 or TRBV12-4 and TRBJ1-1; D unclear. This CDR3 has 15 amino acids. V was pared by 1 base and J by 3 bases, with 12 bases between. CDR3 sequence: CASSLEVRSDTEAFF. CDR3 coding DNA: TGTGCCAGCAGTTTAGAGGTCCGTTCGGACACTGAAGCTTTCTTT.

In its sample, this clonotype was seen many times. This chain joins TRBV5-1 and TRBJ2-7; D remains unclear. The germline V gene encodes CDR1 SGHRS and CDR2 YFSETQ. Trimming took off 6 bases at V and 2 bases at J, with 15 bases between the two ends. The CDR3 loop spans 14 amino acids. The CDR3 nucleotides read TGCGCCAGCACCCCAAACAGCTTTACCTACGAGCAGTACTTC. Its translation: CASTPNSFTYEQYF.

This chain links TRBV6-1 with TRBJ2-7; 7 nucleotides agree with TRBD2. This CDR3 contains 15 residues. V shed 2 bases, J shed 4 bases, and the junction held 8 bases outside the gene matches. Germline-derived CDR1 and CDR2 are MNHNS and SASEGT. Written as DNA, the CDR3 is TGTGCCAGCAGTGAACTCGACACAGCGGGATACGAGCAGTACTTC. This gives the protein CASSELDTAGYEQYF.

This clonotype occurred a few times. J is TRBJ2-1 and V is TRBV5-1; TRBD2 aligns across 8 bases. The V gene end was trimmed by 5 bases and the J gene end by 12 bases; junction bases not matched to a gene: 7. The CDR3 loop spans 12 amino acids. From germline, CDR1 is SGHRS and CDR2 YFSETQ. The CDR3 region is CASRSSGGGQFF. DNA for the CDR3: TGCGCCAGCAGATCCAGCGGGGGTGGGCAGTTCTTC.

This clonotype showed up just once. The gene calls are TRBV11-2 and TRBJ1-1; D gene uncertain. The V end was cut by 2 bases, the J end by 1 base, with 5 bases between. The CDR3 has 13 residues. Germline assignment: CDR1 SGHAT and CDR2 FQNNGV. This chain's CDR3 is CASSLWENTEAFF. The DNA for the CDR3 is TGTGCCAGCAGCTTATGGGAGAACACTGAAGCTTTCTTT.

The chain is built from TRBV20-1 and TRBJ2-3, with a possible D match to TRBD1 (5 bases). In germline, CDR1 is DFQATT, CDR2 SNEGSKA (reference sequence). The CDR3 runs to 13 residues. The V gene lost 3 bases and the J gene lost 2 bases, with 9 bases spanning the gap. The CDR3 is CSARDGHTDTQYF. Here the CDR3 DNA reads TGCAGTGCTAGGGACGGACACACAGATACGCAGTATTTT.

The CDR3 sequence: CASSSQWGYTF. The CDR3 region has the DNA TGTGCCAGCAGCTCCCAGTGGGGCTACACCTTC. The V call is TRBV7-2, the J call TRBJ1-2, with D unresolved. The CDR3 runs 11 residues. CDR1 and CDR2 (germline): SGHTA, FQGNSA. Trimming shortened V by 4 bases and J by 8 bases, and 8 bases separated the two germline ends. The full variable domain, its missing parts supplied by reference TRBV7-2 and TRBJ1-2, is GAGVSQSPSNKVTEKGKDVELRCDPISGHTALYWYRQSLGQGLEFLIYFQGNSAPDKSGLPSDRFSAERTGGSVSTLTIQRTQQEDSAVYLCASSSQWGYTFGSGTRLTVV.

This clonotype was detected a few times. The chain couples TRBV5-1 to TRBJ1-1; tentatively, D is TRBD1 (6 bases). The CDR3 spans 15 residues. CDR1 is SGHRS and CDR2 is YFSETQ in the germline V gene. V shed 4 bases and J shed 4 bases, with 17 bases lying between them. The CDR3 protein is CASSLNLGGATEAFF. The CDR3 DNA reads as TGCGCCAGCAGCCTAAACCTAGGGGGGGCCACTGAAGCTTTCTTT.

The chain is built from TRBV5-7 and TRBJ1-5; tentative D call: TRBD1 (6 bases). TRBV5-7 belongs to the ORF category, with a function that is uncertain. Trimming removed 3 bases at V and 1 base at J, with 14 bases between. This CDR3 is 16 amino acids long. In DNA, the CDR3 is TGTGCCAGCAGCTCGGGGGGCCCAATGAGCAATCAGCCCCAGCATTTT. Its translation: CASSSGGPMSNQPQHF.